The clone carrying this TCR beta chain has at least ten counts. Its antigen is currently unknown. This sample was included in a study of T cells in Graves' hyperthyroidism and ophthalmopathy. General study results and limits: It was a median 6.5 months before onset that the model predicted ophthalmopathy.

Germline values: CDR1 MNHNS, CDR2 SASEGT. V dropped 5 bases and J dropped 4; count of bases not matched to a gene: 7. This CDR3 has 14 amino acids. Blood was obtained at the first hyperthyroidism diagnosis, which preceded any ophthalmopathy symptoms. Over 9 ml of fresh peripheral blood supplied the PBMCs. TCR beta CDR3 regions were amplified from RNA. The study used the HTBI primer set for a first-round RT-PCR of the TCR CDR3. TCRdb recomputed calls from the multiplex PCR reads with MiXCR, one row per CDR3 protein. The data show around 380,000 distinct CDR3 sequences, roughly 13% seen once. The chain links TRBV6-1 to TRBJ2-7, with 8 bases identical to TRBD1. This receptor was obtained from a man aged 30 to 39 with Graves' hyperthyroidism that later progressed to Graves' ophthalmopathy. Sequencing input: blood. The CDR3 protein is CASSISGTGYEQYF. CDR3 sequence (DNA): TGTGCCAGCAGTATTTCTGGGACAGGATACGAGCAGTACTTC.